These T cell receptor beta chains were read from a single sample in a study of blood T cell repertoires in COVID-19. Method: immunoSEQ multiplex PCR; TCRdb's copy keeps in-frame clones and lacks some. The sample lists roughly 260,000 clones, roughly 84% occurring once. The sequencing input was peripheral blood. These receptors originate from a woman between 35 and 50 years old who had recovered from COVID-19. The conserved cysteine and the conserved F or W are not part of the CDR3 here. Fields, in order: V gene, J gene, D gene, CDR3 protein. D genes are given only for firm matches.

v_gene: TRBV4-1
j_gene: TRBJ2-7
d_gene: TRBD1
CDR3aa: ASARDRDYEQY

v_gene: TRBV6-6
j_gene: TRBJ1-5
d_gene: NA
CDR3aa: ASGPPEPKRF

v_gene: TRBV27
j_gene: TRBJ1-6
d_gene: NA
CDR3aa: ASSFLWTGPNSPLH

v_gene: TRBV7-9
j_gene: TRBJ1-4
d_gene: TRBD1
CDR3aa: ASSLGGTVNEKLF

v_gene: TRBV5-8
j_gene: TRBJ1-1
d_gene: NA
CDR3aa: ASSSGKLVRTGSTEAF

v_gene: TRBV27
j_gene: TRBJ1-5
d_gene: TRBD1
CDR3aa: ASSPWTGYSNQPQH

v_gene: TRBV5-1
j_gene: TRBJ1-1
d_gene: NA
CDR3aa: ASSRWEENTEAF

v_gene: TRBV4-1
j_gene: TRBJ1-6
d_gene: TRBD1
CDR3aa: ASSQLQGAVYNSPLH

v_gene: TRBV5-1
j_gene: TRBJ2-7
d_gene: TRBD2
CDR3aa: ASSLRSGRVYEQY

v_gene: TRBV7-2
j_gene: TRBJ1-2
d_gene: TRBD1
CDR3aa: ASSLGGTGIDYGYT

v_gene: TRBV6-4
j_gene: TRBJ2-1
d_gene: TRBD2
CDR3aa: ASSDGLADSNEQF

v_gene: TRBV7-2
j_gene: TRBJ2-5
d_gene: TRBD1
CDR3aa: ASSWGQGGETQY

v_gene: TRBV3-1/TRBV3-2
j_gene: TRBJ2-4
d_gene: NA
CDR3aa: ASSQPGQKNIQY

v_gene: TRBV18
j_gene: TRBJ2-1
d_gene: TRBD1
CDR3aa: ASLRAYGTGVNEQF

v_gene: TRBV3-1/TRBV3-2
j_gene: TRBJ2-2
d_gene: NA
CDR3aa: ASSPSFFGELF

v_gene: TRBV7-2
j_gene: TRBJ1-6
d_gene: NA
CDR3aa: ASSLQGNNSPLH

v_gene: TRBV28
j_gene: TRBJ2-7
d_gene: NA
CDR3aa: ASSFQRQVSYEQY

v_gene: TRBV5-1
j_gene: TRBJ1-1
d_gene: TRBD1
CDR3aa: ASSLALGGMRTEAF

v_gene: TRBV7-3
j_gene: TRBJ1-2
d_gene: NA
CDR3aa: ASSLSSGNYGYT

v_gene: TRBV5-4
j_gene: TRBJ2-5
d_gene: TRBD1
CDR3aa: ASSSGTGAWETQY

v_gene: TRBV6-5
j_gene: TRBJ2-7
d_gene: TRBD1
CDR3aa: ASSGAGQGYYEQY

v_gene: TRBV28
j_gene: TRBJ1-2
d_gene: TRBD1
CDR3aa: ASSTRSGTDYYGYT

v_gene: TRBV6-5
j_gene: TRBJ1-2
d_gene: NA
CDR3aa: ASSPQGIYGYT

v_gene: TRBV5-5
j_gene: TRBJ1-2
d_gene: TRBD1
CDR3aa: ASSLGTGALYGYT

v_gene: TRBV6-2/TRBV6-3
j_gene: TRBJ2-4
d_gene: NA
CDR3aa: ASSYSARGAKNIQY

v_gene: TRBV19
j_gene: TRBJ2-7
d_gene: TRBD2
CDR3aa: ASSPRTSGSYEQY

v_gene: TRBV12-3/TRBV12-4
j_gene: TRBJ2-5
d_gene: TRBD2
CDR3aa: ASSLWGGETQY

v_gene: TRBV28
j_gene: TRBJ1-2
d_gene: TRBD1
CDR3aa: ASSPRTGTDLYGYT

v_gene: TRBV6-1
j_gene: TRBJ2-7
d_gene: TRBD1
CDR3aa: ASSGRTGLLYEQY

v_gene: TRBV11-3
j_gene: TRBJ2-1
d_gene: TRBD2
CDR3aa: ASFSGGAEAYNEQF

v_gene: TRBV7-3
j_gene: TRBJ1-6
d_gene: TRBD1
CDR3aa: ASSLQGAINSPLH

v_gene: TRBV2
j_gene: TRBJ2-5
d_gene: NA
CDR3aa: ASSDSAEETQY

v_gene: TRBV7-2
j_gene: TRBJ2-7
d_gene: TRBD2
CDR3aa: ASSRMTSGRYEQY

v_gene: TRBV9
j_gene: TRBJ1-5
d_gene: NA
CDR3aa: ASSGGGNQPQH

v_gene: TRBV27
j_gene: TRBJ2-7
d_gene: NA
CDR3aa: ASSSTGTKSYYEQY

v_gene: TRBV6-4
j_gene: TRBJ1-2
d_gene: NA
CDR3aa: ASSDELGGSGYT

v_gene: TRBV21-1
j_gene: TRBJ1-2
d_gene: NA
CDR3aa: ASSPRQGDGYT

v_gene: TRBV3-1/TRBV3-2
j_gene: TRBJ2-5
d_gene: NA
CDR3aa: ASSRRGQAETQY

v_gene: TRBV14
j_gene: TRBJ2-7
d_gene: TRBD1
CDR3aa: ASSQWGTDNSYEQY

v_gene: TRBV19
j_gene: TRBJ2-1
d_gene: TRBD2
CDR3aa: ASSILAGPTSSYNEQF

v_gene: TRBV2
j_gene: TRBJ1-2
d_gene: NA
CDR3aa: ASSLIEAEEGYT

v_gene: TRBV6-6
j_gene: TRBJ1-5
d_gene: TRBD1
CDR3aa: ASSQPGTGNQPQH

v_gene: TRBV5-4
j_gene: TRBJ2-1
d_gene: NA
CDR3aa: ASSSVGAPPFNEQF

v_gene: TRBV6-2/TRBV6-3
j_gene: TRBJ2-7
d_gene: TRBD1
CDR3aa: ASSYSRIRDRGDIDEQY

v_gene: TRBV4-3
j_gene: TRBJ2-7
d_gene: TRBD2
CDR3aa: ASSQGAGTSGSYEQY

v_gene: TRBV7-2
j_gene: TRBJ1-2
d_gene: NA
CDR3aa: ASSPQASRGYGYT

v_gene: TRBV6-4
j_gene: TRBJ2-2
d_gene: TRBD2
CDR3aa: ASSDGEGTGELF